The table lists the clone carrying this TCR beta chain with many counts. No antigen is known for it. Axillary draining lymph nodes of breast cancer patients supplied the node samples. This entry belongs to a study of breast tumors, draining lymph nodes, adjacent tissues. Study findings and constraints: That most tumor T cells come from lymph nodes remained unproven.

The CDR3 spans 16 residues. The germline V gene encodes CDR1 SGHAT and CDR2 FQNNGV. V was shortened by 3 bases and J by 4 bases, with 13 bases between the two germline ends. From the multiplex PCR reads, TCRdb called clonotypes with MiXCR, one entry per CDR3 protein. The table records about 230,000 distinct CDR3 sequences, about 30% of them present only once. This chain uses TRBV11-2 with TRBJ2-6; D is uncertain. This clonotype originated in a female donor with breast cancer. Some clones in this sample may be carry-over from other donors' samples. Sample: axillary lymph node tissue. DNA for the CDR3: TGTGCCAGCAGCTTTCCGGGCCAGGCAGGGGCCAACGTCCTGACTTTC. Its translation is CASSFPGQAGANVLTF.